This T cell receptor beta chain was found in a study of OX40 agonist ivuxolimab in advanced cancers. Study background: Patients were treated with intravenous ivuxolimab, dosed at 0.01 to 10 mg/kg and infused every 2 weeks.

Germline loops: CDR1 MNHNS, CDR2 SASEGT. V lost 1 base and J 3 bases, leaving 8 bases between the germline ends. The CDR3 has 14 amino acids. This clone was observed a few times. Sequenced by immunoSEQ multiplex PCR; TCRdb stores in-frame clones only, minus some. The top ten clones hold over 2.5% of a sample with about 64,000 clones, 70% to 90% of them seen once. Sequencing used CD4+ or CD8+ T cells sorted from blood, obtained in a trial of the OX40 agonist ivuxolimab. The rearrangement links TRBV6-1 to TRBJ2-3, with a possible D match to TRBD2 (5 bases). This TCR derives from an adult with an advanced solid tumor such as melanoma, head and neck, liver or kidney cancer. DNA for the CDR3: TGTGCCAGCAGTGAAGGGCTAGCAACAGATACGCAGTATTTT. Its translation: CASSEGLATDTQYF.